This TCR beta chain comes out of a study of CD8 T cells in ankylosing spondylitis. Study-wide points: Reportedly, significant enrichment of disease-linked clones occurred in matched ankylosing spondylitis synovial fluid.

This clonotype was recorded a few times. The antigen is not known. MiXCR, run by TCRdb on the 5' RACE reads, gives a single entry per CDR3 protein. The sample has 200,000 or so distinct CDR3 sequences, 10% to 15% seen once. CDR1 SGHRS and CDR2 YFSETQ come from the germline V gene. The CDR3 has 16 amino acids. V was trimmed by 1 base and J by 2 bases, leaving 14 bases between them. The source is a female donor with ankylosing spondylitis or in good health (not recorded which). Sequencing input: blood, either unsorted or a sorted T cell fraction (not recorded which). The genes are TRBV5-1 and TRBJ2-3; TRBD2 is a possible D gene (6 bases). CDR3 sequence (DNA): TGCGCCAGCAGCTTGTTCCCCGGGAGATTCACAGATACGCAGTATTTT. Translating gives CASSLFPGRFTDTQYF.